Given below is one T cell receptor (beta chain) in context. Its cognate antigen is unknown. V lost 8 bases and J 2 bases, leaving 16 bases between the germline ends. CDR3 length: 14 amino acids. Germline assignment: CDR1 MNHEY and CDR2 SVGAGI. This sample was included in a study of cytomegalovirus exposure and HLA in healthy donors. 60 Vbeta and 13 Jbeta primers were used in PCR. Repertoires were generated with immunoSEQ multiplex PCR, while TCRdb's copy carries only in-frame clones and drops some. The table includes about 270,000 clones, around 86% detected once. Study results and caveats: An observed cluster of highly shared sequence variants was recorded as a likely sequencing artifact.

The chain combines TRBV6-5 with TRBJ2-7; possibly TRBD1 for D (5 bases). The sequence was obtained from a man aged 40-50 years in good health and CMV-seropositive. Sequencing was done on a sample of PBMCs. CDR3 DNA sequence: TGTGCCAGCTTCTCAGTCGACAGCACCTACGAGCAGTACTTC. Translated, it gives CASFSVDSTYEQYF.